These 18 T cell receptor beta chains were all obtained from the same sample, sequenced in a study of control samples from healthy donors and cancer patients. Assay: immunoSEQ multiplex PCR; the TCRdb copy retains only in-frame clones and omits some. The sample lists 70,000 to 85,000 clones; 91% were seen once. Sequenced: blood. The receptors were sampled from a man aged 50-59 years in good health.

CDR3 region: CASRGDTGELFF. The CDR3 DNA is TGTGCCAGCAGGGGGGACACCGGGGAGCTGTTTTTT. The chain links TRBV9 to TRBJ2-2, with D perhaps TRBD1 or TRBD2 (5 bases each). Germline V gives CDR1 SGDLS, CDR2 YYNGEE. This CDR3 is 12 amino acids long. V lost 5 bases, J lost 3 bases, and 5 bases lay in between.

This clone was seen a few times. V is TRBV10-3 and J is TRBJ1-6; 9 bases align to TRBD1. CDR1 and CDR2 (germline): ENHRY, SYGVKD. The V gene end was trimmed by 6 bases and the J gene end by 9 bases; junction bases not matched to a gene: 6. The CDR3 is 14 amino acids. The CDR3 sequence: CAIRPPGQGSPLHF. CDR3 in DNA: TGTGCCATCAGACCTCCGGGACAGGGTTCACCCCTCCACTTT.

The V call is TRBV18, the J call TRBJ2-3, with 8 positions matching TRBD1. From germline, CDR1 is KGHSH and CDR2 LQKENI. The CDR3 totals 17 residues. V was clipped by 2 bases and J by 1 base; unmatched bases: 8. The CDR3 reads CASSPSRDRIGTDTQYF. The CDR3 region has the DNA TGTGCCAGCTCACCATCGCGGGACAGGATTGGCACAGATACGCAGTATTTT.

Note on this clone: One end of the junction varies from germline; a read error may be responsible. The chain combines TRBV5-3 with TRBJ2-2; possibly TRBD2 for D (7 bases). TRBV5-3 falls under the ORF class, with uncertain function. This CDR3 contains 16 residues. The CDR3 loop is CARSFRGASKHRGAVF. The CDR3 coding sequence is TGTGCCAGAAGCTTCCGGGGGGCGAGTAAACACCGGGGAGCTGTTTTT.

The J gene is TRBJ2-3, the V gene TRBV19; D is unclear. V was shortened by 3 bases and J by 3 bases, with 13 bases between the two germline ends. Germline V CDR1 and CDR2: LNHDA, SQIVND (reference sequence). This CDR3 spans 15 amino acids. CDR3 amino acids: CASSMAVGLTDTQYF. In DNA form, the CDR3 reads TGTGCCAGTAGTATGGCAGTTGGGCTGACAGATACGCAGTATTTT.

The chain links TRBV5-4 to TRBJ1-1; TRBD1 agrees at 7 bases. Per germline, CDR1 SGHNT and CDR2 YYREEE (reference sequence). V dropped 4 bases and J dropped 8; count of bases not matched to a gene: 14. CDR3 length equals 15 residues. The CDR3 nucleotides read TGTGCCAGCAGCATAAGTACTACAGGGGCCCGGGAAGCTTTCTTT. Translated: CASSISTTGAREAFF.

The count of this clone is one. The J gene is TRBJ1-2, the V gene TRBV29-1, with D uncertain. Looked up from germline, CDR1 is SQVTM and CDR2 is ANQGSEA. V shed 4 bases and J shed 2 bases, with 5 bases lying between them. The CDR3 consists of 11 residues. The CDR3 loop reads CSVAENYGYTF. Here the CDR3 DNA reads TGCAGCGTTGCGGAAAACTATGGCTACACCTTC.

This chain joins TRBV29-1 and TRBJ1-1; 9 bases map to TRBD1. After removal of 3 bases from V and 0 bases from J, the junction contained 5 bases not matched to a gene. The CDR3 covers 15 residues. Germline CDR1 SQVTM, CDR2 ANQGSEA. The CDR3 DNA reads as TGCAGCGTTGAGGGACAGGGTTCGATGAACACTGAAGCTTTCTTT. Residues: CSVEGQGSMNTEAFF.

The CDR3 region is CASSSGGEVDYGYTF. Written as DNA, the CDR3 is TGCGCCAGCAGCTCCGGGGGGGAGGTCGACTATGGCTACACCTTC. V gene TRBV5-1 combines with J gene TRBJ1-2, with D maybe TRBD1 (5 bases). The CDR3 loop spans 15 amino acids. The V end was cut by 3 bases, the J end by 3 bases, with 15 bases between. The germline V gene encodes CDR1 SGHRS and CDR2 YFSETQ.

V gene TRBV29-1 combines with J gene TRBJ1-1; D not resolved. V was trimmed by 3 bases and J by 0 bases, leaving 11 bases between them. CDR1 SQVTM and CDR2 ANQGSEA come from the germline V gene. This CDR3 has 14 amino acids. This chain's CDR3 is CSVEIGLVNTEAFF. CDR3 coding DNA: TGCAGCGTTGAGATAGGCTTAGTGAACACTGAAGCTTTCTTT.

The chain links TRBV5-4 to TRBJ1-2; no clear D. In germline, CDR1 is SGHNT, CDR2 YYREEE (reference sequence). Trimming shortened V by 5 bases and J by 2 bases, and 19 bases separated the two germline ends. The CDR3 sequence is 16 residues long. CDR3 sequence (DNA): TGTGCCAGCAGTCCGGGTGGCGGCCCTCTAAACTATGGCTACACCTTC. Translation: CASSPGGGPLNYGYTF.

V is TRBV5-1 and J is TRBJ1-1; D ambiguous. V gave up 2 bases and J gave up 0 bases, with 8 bases separating them. This CDR3 comprises 14 residues. CDR1 and CDR2 from the germline V gene are SGHRS and YFSETQ. Written as DNA, the CDR3 is TGCGCCAGCAGCTTAAACGAGATGAACACTGAAGCTTTCTTT. Protein: CASSLNEMNTEAFF.

V is TRBV19 and J is TRBJ2-1; 7 positions agree with TRBD2. The CDR3 consists of 14 residues. V lost 5 bases to trimming and J lost 6 bases; unmatched junction nucleotides: 7. Germline values: CDR1 LNHDA, CDR2 SQIVND (reference sequence). This CDR3 is CASSDGGRGNEQFF. In DNA, the CDR3 is TGTGCCAGTAGTGACGGGGGGAGGGGCAATGAGCAGTTCTTC.

A single count supports this clone. This rearrangement joins TRBV2 to TRBJ1-4, with TRBD1 matching 8 bases. Looked up from germline, CDR1 is SNHLY and CDR2 is FYNNEI. The CDR3 is 13 residues long. With 6 bases clipped from V and 7 bases from J, the junction kept 4 bases outside the gene matches. The CDR3 region is CASRLQGAEKLFF. DNA for the CDR3: TGTGCCAGCAGGCTCCAGGGGGCTGAAAAACTGTTTTTT.

The chain uses TRBV5-1 and TRBJ1-5; D is uncertain. The CDR3 totals 14 residues. V was cut by 4 bases and J by 4 bases, with 12 bases left in between. The V gene's germline CDR1 is SGHRS and CDR2 YFSETQ. Here the CDR3 reads CASSESQINQPQHF. The CDR3 nucleotides are TGCGCCAGCAGCGAGTCTCAGATTAATCAGCCCCAGCATTTT.

V usage is TRBV6-5 and J usage is TRBJ2-5; 8 nucleotides line up with TRBD2. The CDR3 is made up of 13 amino acids. CDR1 MNHEY and CDR2 SVGAGI come from the germline V gene. The CDR3 here is CSYSGTGQETQYF. The CDR3 DNA reads as TGTTCTTATAGCGGGACCGGGCAAGAGACCCAGTACTTC.

This chain uses TRBV27 with TRBJ2-3; the D is unclear. The germline gives CDR1 MNHEY, CDR2 SMNVEV (reference sequence). CDR3 size: 13 residues. V was pared by 7 bases and J by 2 bases, with 10 bases between. DNA for the CDR3: TGTGCCAGCAAGGTGTGGGCCACAGATACGCAGTATTTT. It encodes CASKVWATDTQYF.

The rearrangement links TRBV5-1 to TRBJ2-1, with TRBD2 identical over 7 bases. The CDR3 is 14 amino acids. The trim removed 4 bases at V and 2 bases at J, leaving 3 bases unmatched. Germline CDR1 is SGHRS and CDR2 is YFSETQ. Here the CDR3 reads CASSGGRAYNEQFF. As DNA, the CDR3 is TGCGCCAGCAGCGGAGGGAGGGCCTACAATGAGCAGTTCTTC.